This T cell receptor (beta chain) appears in the sequencing data of a study of T cell repertoires in cytomegalovirus infection. Turning to the study itself: Carrying CMV and the relevant HLA type showed in public TCR beta signatures.

Worth noting for this clonotype: The target antigen is unknown.

Trimming removed 5 bases from V and 1 base from J, with 12 bases in between. Per germline, CDR1 SGHTA and CDR2 FQGNSA. CDR3 length: 14 residues. TCRdb itself ran the reads through MiXCR, one entry per CDR3 protein. The sample holds approximately 730,000 distinct CDR3 sequences, around 31% seen once. This specimen was cultured PBMCs, taken from culture after CMV antigen stimulation. This chain uses TRBV7-2 with TRBJ2-7, with D unclear. The TCR comes from a human donor in good health (CMV status not recorded). Some clones in this sample may be carry-over from other donors' samples. The CDR3 region is CASSPQQRSYEQYF. The CDR3 DNA sequence: TGTGCCAGCAGCCCACAGCAGAGATCCTACGAGCAGTACTTC.